Sequencing of this TCR beta chain was carried out in a study of T cells in Graves' hyperthyroidism and ophthalmopathy. Study overall: Blood was drawn when the patient was first diagnosed and still untreated.

Amplified TCR beta CDR3 regions came from RNA transcripts. Initially, a first-round RT-PCR of the TCR CDR3 employed the HTBI primer set. Each CDR3 protein gets one entry after TCRdb re-called the multiplex PCR reads with MiXCR. The sample lists some 760,000 distinct CDR3 sequences; 13% to 15% were seen once. The sample holds a few counts of this clonotype. V was cut by 5 bases and J by 1 base, with 17 bases left in between. Germline CDR1 and CDR2: SEHNR and FQNEAQ (reference sequence). CDR3 size: 17 residues. Sequencing was done on a sample of blood. This clonotype was sampled from a woman aged 18-29 years with Graves' hyperthyroidism. The rearrangement uses TRBV7-9 and TRBJ2-2; D possibly uses TRBD1 or TRBD2 (5 bases each). CDR3 sequence: CASSPYGTPRNTGELFF. DNA for the CDR3: TGTGCCAGCAGCCCATACGGGACCCCTAGGAACACCGGGGAGCTGTTTTTT.